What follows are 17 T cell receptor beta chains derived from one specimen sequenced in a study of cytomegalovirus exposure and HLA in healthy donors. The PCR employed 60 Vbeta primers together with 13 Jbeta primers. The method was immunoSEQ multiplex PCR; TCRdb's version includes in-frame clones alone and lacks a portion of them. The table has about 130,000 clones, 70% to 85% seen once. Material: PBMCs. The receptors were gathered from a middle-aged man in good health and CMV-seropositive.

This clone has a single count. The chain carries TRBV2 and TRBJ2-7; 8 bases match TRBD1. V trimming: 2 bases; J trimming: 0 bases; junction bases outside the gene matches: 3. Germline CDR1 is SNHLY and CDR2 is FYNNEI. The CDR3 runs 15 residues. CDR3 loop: CASSEQGAHSYEQYF. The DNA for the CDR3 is TGTGCCAGCAGTGAACAGGGGGCGCACTCCTACGAGCAGTACTTC.

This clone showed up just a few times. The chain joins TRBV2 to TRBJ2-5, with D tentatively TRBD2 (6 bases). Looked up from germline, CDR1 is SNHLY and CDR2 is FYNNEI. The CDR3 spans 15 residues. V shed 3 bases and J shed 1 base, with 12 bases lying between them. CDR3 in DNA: TGTGCCAGCAGTGAGTGGGGGGAGGCCCAAGAGACCCAGTACTTC. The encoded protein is CASSEWGEAQETQYF.

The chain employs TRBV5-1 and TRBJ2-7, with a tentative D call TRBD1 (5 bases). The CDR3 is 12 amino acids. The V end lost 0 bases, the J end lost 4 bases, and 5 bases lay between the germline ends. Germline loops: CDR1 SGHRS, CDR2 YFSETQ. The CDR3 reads CASSLEGYEQYF. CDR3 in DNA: TGCGCCAGCAGCTTGGAGGGGTACGAGCAGTACTTC. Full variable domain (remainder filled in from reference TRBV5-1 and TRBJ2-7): KAGVTQTPRYLIKTRGQQVTLSCSPISGHRSVSWYQQTPGQGLQFLFEYFSETQRNKGNFPGRFSGRQFSNSRSEMNVSTLELGDSALYLCASSLEGYEQYFGPGTRLTVT.

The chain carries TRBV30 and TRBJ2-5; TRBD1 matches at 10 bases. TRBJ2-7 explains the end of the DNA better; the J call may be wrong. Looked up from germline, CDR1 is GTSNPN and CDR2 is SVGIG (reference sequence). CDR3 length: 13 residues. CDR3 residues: CAWGGQGSYEQYF. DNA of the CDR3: TGTGCCTGGGGGGGACAGGGGAGCTACGAGCAGTACTTC.

The CDR3 loop reads CASRVDLDQPQHF. CDR3 sequence (DNA): TGCGCCAGCAGAGTTGACTTAGATCAGCCCCAGCATTTT. This chain uses TRBV5-1 with TRBJ1-5; D ambiguous. Trimming shortened V by 5 bases and J by 5 bases, and 11 bases separated the two germline ends. CDR3 length: 13 amino acids. Germline V gives CDR1 SGHRS, CDR2 YFSETQ.

Here the CDR3 DNA reads TGTGCCAGCAGCATGGGGGGTTTGGTTCGGGACTGGAGCTACGAGCAGTACTTC. Its translation is CASSMGGLVRDWSYEQYF. This rearrangement joins TRBV5-4 to TRBJ2-7; possible D gene TRBD2, 6 bases. Germline V gives CDR1 SGHNT, CDR2 YYREEE (reference sequence). CDR3 length: 18 residues. V lost 4 bases and J lost 3, with 26 bases in between.

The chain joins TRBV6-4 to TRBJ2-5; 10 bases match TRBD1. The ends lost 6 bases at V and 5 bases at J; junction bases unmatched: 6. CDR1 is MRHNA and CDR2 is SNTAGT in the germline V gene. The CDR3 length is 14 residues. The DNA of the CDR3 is TGTGCCAGCAGCCTGACAGGGGGCGCGGAGACCCAGTACTTC. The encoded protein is CASSLTGGAETQYF.

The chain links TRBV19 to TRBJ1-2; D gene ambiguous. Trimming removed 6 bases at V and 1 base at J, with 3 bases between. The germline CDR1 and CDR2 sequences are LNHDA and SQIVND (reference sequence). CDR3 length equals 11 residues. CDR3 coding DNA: TGTGCCAGTAGCCATAACTATGGCTACACCTTC. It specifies CASSHNYGYTF.

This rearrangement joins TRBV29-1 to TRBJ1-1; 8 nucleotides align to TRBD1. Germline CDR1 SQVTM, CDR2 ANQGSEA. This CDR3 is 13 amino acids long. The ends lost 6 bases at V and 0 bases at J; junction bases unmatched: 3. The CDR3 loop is CSVDRVLNTEAFF. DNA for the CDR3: TGCAGCGTGGACAGGGTACTGAACACTGAAGCTTTCTTT.

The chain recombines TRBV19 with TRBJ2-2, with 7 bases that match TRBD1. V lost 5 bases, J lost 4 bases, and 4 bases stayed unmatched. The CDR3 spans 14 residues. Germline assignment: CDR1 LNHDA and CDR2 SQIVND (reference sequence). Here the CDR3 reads CASSQDRATGELFF. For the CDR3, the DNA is TGTGCCAGTAGTCAAGACAGGGCCACCGGGGAGCTGTTTTTT.

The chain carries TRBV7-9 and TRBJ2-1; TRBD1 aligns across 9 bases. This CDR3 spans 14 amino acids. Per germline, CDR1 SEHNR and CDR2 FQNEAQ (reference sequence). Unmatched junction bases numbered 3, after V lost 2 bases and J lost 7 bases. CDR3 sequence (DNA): TGTGCCAGCAGCTTAACAGGGGGCTGGAATGAGCAGTTCTTC. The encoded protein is CASSLTGGWNEQFF.

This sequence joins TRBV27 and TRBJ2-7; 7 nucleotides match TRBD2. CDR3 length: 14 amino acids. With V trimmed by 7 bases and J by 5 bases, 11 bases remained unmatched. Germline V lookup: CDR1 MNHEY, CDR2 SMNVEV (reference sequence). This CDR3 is CASTTLGEGHEQYF. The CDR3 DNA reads TGTGCCAGCACTACTCTAGGGGAGGGCCACGAGCAGTACTTC.

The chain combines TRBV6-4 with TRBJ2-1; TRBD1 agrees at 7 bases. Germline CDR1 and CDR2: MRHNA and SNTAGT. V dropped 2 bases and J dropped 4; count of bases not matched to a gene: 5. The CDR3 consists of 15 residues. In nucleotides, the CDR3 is TGTGCCAGCAGTGACGGGGGACAGCCTTACAATGAGCAGTTCTTC. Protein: CASSDGGQPYNEQFF.

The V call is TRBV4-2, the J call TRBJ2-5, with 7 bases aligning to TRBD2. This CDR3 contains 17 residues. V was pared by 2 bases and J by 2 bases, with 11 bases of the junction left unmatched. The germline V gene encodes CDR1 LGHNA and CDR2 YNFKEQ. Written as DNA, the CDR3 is TGTGCCAGCAGCCAAATTATGGGCGGGAGTCAGCAAGAGACCCAGTACTTC. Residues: CASSQIMGGSQQETQYF.

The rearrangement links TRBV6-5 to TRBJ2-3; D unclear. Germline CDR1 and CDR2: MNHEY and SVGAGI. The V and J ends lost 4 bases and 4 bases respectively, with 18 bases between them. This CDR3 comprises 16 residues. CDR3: CASSFLGITVADTQYF. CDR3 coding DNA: TGTGCCAGCAGTTTTCTGGGCATTACTGTCGCAGATACGCAGTATTTT.

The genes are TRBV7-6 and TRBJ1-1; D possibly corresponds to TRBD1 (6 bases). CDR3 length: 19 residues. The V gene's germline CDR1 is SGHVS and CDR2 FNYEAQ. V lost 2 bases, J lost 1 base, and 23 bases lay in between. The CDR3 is CASSLKWAGASHSNTEAFF. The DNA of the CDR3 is TGTGCCAGCAGCTTAAAGTGGGCAGGGGCGTCTCACTCGAACACTGAAGCTTTCTTT.

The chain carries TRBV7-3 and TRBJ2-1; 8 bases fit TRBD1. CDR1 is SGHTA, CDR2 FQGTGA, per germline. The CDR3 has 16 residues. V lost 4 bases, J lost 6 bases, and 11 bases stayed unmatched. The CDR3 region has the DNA TGTGCCAGCAGCTCACCCGACAGGGGAATCCGCAATGAGCAGTTCTTC. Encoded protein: CASSSPDRGIRNEQFF.